This T cell receptor beta chain was recovered during a study of shared clonotypes between healthy human individuals. Each subset's genomic DNA was split evenly across several immunoSEQ plates. Libraries were prepared by immunoSEQ multiplex PCR; TCRdb keeps only in-frame clonotypes and omits some of them. The sample records some 1,900,000 clones, approximately 95% being singletons. General study findings and limits: Only blood samples were collected, and tissue repertoires likely differ.

As for this clone: Its matching antigen is unknown.

V was pared by 0 bases and J by 2 bases, with 7 bases of the junction left unmatched. This CDR3 has 16 residues. CDR1 and CDR2 (germline): MGHRA, YSYEKL. In the naive CD8 group, cells lacked CD45RO and were positively selected for CCR7, so terminally differentiated effector memory CD45RA+ cells were left out. What was sequenced was naive CD8+ T cells sorted from blood. The chain carries TRBV4-1 and TRBJ2-7, with 7 bases identical to TRBD1. This sequence originates from a man younger than 35 in good health. The CDR3 coding sequence is TGCGCCAGCAGCCAAGATTGGGAAACAGGGGCCTACGAGCAGTACTTC. Protein product: CASSQDWETGAYEQYF.